Each of the 5 T cell receptor beta chains below was sequenced from the same sample in a study of blood T cells in healthy people across ages. The second PCR ran roughly 7 to 11 cycles with a sample-barcoded 5' primer and J-beta primers. TCRdb fed the 5' RACE reads into MiXCR, producing one record per CDR3 protein. The repertoire holds 700,000 to 850,000 distinct CDR3 sequences, with about 53% as singletons. Sequencing was performed on blood. The receptors come from a man aged 80 or over in good health.

The chain links TRBV12-3 or TRBV12-4 to TRBJ2-5; D remains unclear. Deletions cut 8 bases from V and 9 bases from J, with 16 bases between. This CDR3 comprises 12 residues. CDR3 region: CASGHSPEAQYF. CDR3 DNA sequence: TGTGCCAGCGGCCACTCACCCGAGGCCCAGTACTTC.

The rearrangement links TRBV5-1 to TRBJ2-7; D gene ambiguous. Germline lookup yields CDR1 SGHRS and CDR2 YFSETQ. The V gene lost 4 bases and the J gene lost 2 bases, with 16 bases spanning the gap. The CDR3 contains 15 residues. CDR3 region: CASSRSVAVAYEQYF. Written as DNA, the CDR3 is TGCGCCAGCAGCCGCTCGGTGGCGGTCGCCTACGAGCAGTACTTC.

The chain carries TRBV12-3 or TRBV12-4 and TRBJ1-2; D is undetermined. V lost 5 bases and J lost 7, with 14 bases in between. The CDR3 is 13 amino acids. Here the CDR3 reads CASSPRPEFGYTF. CDR3 DNA: TGTGCCAGCAGTCCCCGGCCTGAGTTTGGCTACACCTTC.

The chain is built from TRBV9 and TRBJ2-3, with D maybe TRBD2 (6 bases). The CDR3 totals 16 residues. From germline, CDR1 is SGDLS and CDR2 YYNGEE. Trimming cost V 0 bases and J 2 bases, with 13 bases left between them. CDR3: CASSVGGSGATDTQYF. In nucleotides, the CDR3 is TGTGCCAGCAGCGTAGGGGGTAGCGGAGCCACAGATACGCAGTATTTT.

J is TRBJ2-7 and V is TRBV9; maybe TRBD2 (6 bases). The CDR3 is 15 residues long. Trimming shortened V by 0 bases and J by 0 bases, and 10 bases separated the two germline ends. Germline CDR1 reads SGDLS; CDR2 reads YYNGEE. The CDR3 bases are TGTGCCAGCAGCGTAGGTTTTAGCGGCTCCTACGAGCAGTACTTC. Its translation: CASSVGFSGSYEQYF.